This TCR beta chain was captured by sequencing in a study of cytomegalovirus exposure and HLA in healthy donors. Study-level information: Ancestry clustering placed about 86% of around 400 genotyped donors in the Caucasian-associated cluster. Study-level points and caveats: There were some V segments, including TRBV6-2 and TRBV6-3, excluded as indistinguishable.

Primers included in the PCR were 60 Vbeta and 13 Jbeta primers. Clones were read by immunoSEQ multiplex PCR, and TCRdb kept only the in-frame ones, dropping some. This table has about 52,000 clones, 73% appearing once. Concerning this clone itself: Its antigen is still unknown.

The V and J ends lost 9 bases and 2 bases, in that order; junction bases with no gene match: 3. Germline V lookup: CDR1 WNHNN, CDR2 SYGVQD (reference sequence). CDR3 length: 13 amino acids. Healthy people donating bone marrow made up the donors. V usage is TRBV10-1 and J usage is TRBJ2-2, with 7 bases lining up with TRBD1. Sequencing was done on a sample of PBMCs. The source of this sequence is a man younger than 35 in good health and CMV-seronegative. The CDR3 DNA reads as TGCGCCAGTGGGACAGTCAACACCGGGGAGCTGTTTTTT. Translating it yields CASGTVNTGELFF.